A selection of T cell receptor beta chains follows, all from one sample in a study of blood T cell repertoires in COVID-19. Sequencing used immunoSEQ multiplex PCR; TCRdb keeps in-frame clones, though not all of them. This sample has about 230,000 clones, with 85% to 90% found just once. Sequenced input: peripheral blood. Receptor source: a man aged 45-65 years with COVID-19, enrolled during active disease. The CDR3 runs from the conserved cysteine through the conserved F or W. Fields, in order: D gene, J gene, V gene, CDR3 protein. A D gene is named only where the DNA matches it firmly.

D: -
J: TRBJ1-1
V: TRBV6-5
CDR3: CASSYSIALLNTEAFF

D: -
J: TRBJ1-5
V: TRBV27
CDR3: CASSLLPPGYDQPQHF

D: TRBD2
J: TRBJ2-5
V: TRBV13
CDR3: CASSSSPPLAGGQETQYF

D: -
J: TRBJ2-7
V: TRBV7-2
CDR3: CASSPEQGYEQYF

D: -
J: TRBJ1-1
V: TRBV5-5
CDR3: CASSLIRQGEAFF

D: -
J: TRBJ2-3
V: TRBV29-1
CDR3: CSVAGRNTDTQYF

D: -
J: TRBJ1-4
V: TRBV7-9
CDR3: CATEGSTNEKLFF

D: TRBD1
J: TRBJ1-1
V: TRBV19
CDR3: CASSSSTGDGGTEAFF

D: -
J: TRBJ2-2
V: TRBV7-3
CDR3: CASSLDPAGNTGELFF

D: TRBD2
J: TRBJ2-4
V: TRBV19
CDR3: CASSILGAPAGARLRAKNIQYF

D: -
J: TRBJ2-2
V: TRBV18
CDR3: CASSRGTGELFF

D: -
J: TRBJ2-7
V: TRBV19
CDR3: CASSLSRPYEQYF

D: TRBD2
J: TRBJ2-2
V: TRBV29-1
CDR3: CSGAGGPNTGELFF

D: -
J: TRBJ1-1
V: TRBV5-1
CDR3: CASSLVRPEGEAFF

D: -
J: TRBJ1-1
V: TRBV5-1
CDR3: CASSFAGIVEAFF

D: TRBD1
J: TRBJ2-7
V: TRBV3-1/TRBV3-2
CDR3: CASSHYRGASYEQYF

D: TRBD2
J: TRBJ2-2
V: TRBV9
CDR3: CASSPRGLAGAHGGELFF

D: TRBD2
J: TRBJ2-7
V: TRBV9
CDR3: CASSVGMGLAGGPSYEQYF

D: TRBD2
J: TRBJ2-3
V: TRBV10-3
CDR3: CAISDRLAGGGDTQYF

D: -
J: TRBJ2-7
V: TRBV10-1
CDR3: CASSKSGEKGYEQYF

D: -
J: TRBJ2-7
V: TRBV20-1
CDR3: CSARSPYEQYF

D: TRBD2
J: TRBJ2-3
V: TRBV9
CDR3: CASSSKRASGSREDTQYF

D: TRBD1
J: TRBJ1-5
V: TRBV30
CDR3: CAWSGTGNQPQHF

D: -
J: TRBJ1-5
V: TRBV19
CDR3: CASSIGITSNQPQHF

D: -
J: TRBJ2-5
V: TRBV20-1
CDR3: CSASRSSGQETQYF

D: TRBD1
J: TRBJ1-2
V: TRBV5-1
CDR3: CASRYGTANYGYTF

D: TRBD1
J: TRBJ2-5
V: TRBV6-5
CDR3: CASSYSGTGGQETQYF

D: TRBD1
J: TRBJ2-7
V: TRBV5-1
CDR3: CASSLGTGGYEQYF

D: -
J: TRBJ1-2
V: TRBV7-8
CDR3: CASSLLTGYGYTF

D: -
J: TRBJ2-2
V: TRBV7-8
CDR3: CASSSGVLVRNTGELFF

D: TRBD2
J: TRBJ2-3
V: TRBV19
CDR3: CASSIDQRGLGDTQYF